Here is one T cell receptor (beta chain) with its context. These data originate in a study of patients and donors after allogeneic stem cell transplantation. CDR1 and CDR2 (germline): SGDLS, YYNGEE. The trim removed 0 bases at V and 2 bases at J, leaving 5 bases unmatched. This CDR3 region has 15 residues. Using its own MiXCR run on the RT-PCR reads, TCRdb lists one record per CDR3 protein. The sample holds more than 150,000 distinct CDR3 sequences, less than 45% seen once. The clonotype originates from a human donor who was either an allogeneic HSCT recipient or a stem cell or donor lymphocyte infusion donor (not recorded which). It is not recorded whose cells these are; they may come from a transplant donor. The chain links TRBV9 to TRBJ2-7, with 7 bases that match TRBD2. The sequenced material came from blood, either unsorted or a sorted T cell fraction (not recorded which). The CDR3 region is CASSVAGSGTYEQYF. The CDR3 DNA reads as TGTGCCAGCAGCGTAGCAGGCAGCGGGACCTACGAGCAGTACTTC.